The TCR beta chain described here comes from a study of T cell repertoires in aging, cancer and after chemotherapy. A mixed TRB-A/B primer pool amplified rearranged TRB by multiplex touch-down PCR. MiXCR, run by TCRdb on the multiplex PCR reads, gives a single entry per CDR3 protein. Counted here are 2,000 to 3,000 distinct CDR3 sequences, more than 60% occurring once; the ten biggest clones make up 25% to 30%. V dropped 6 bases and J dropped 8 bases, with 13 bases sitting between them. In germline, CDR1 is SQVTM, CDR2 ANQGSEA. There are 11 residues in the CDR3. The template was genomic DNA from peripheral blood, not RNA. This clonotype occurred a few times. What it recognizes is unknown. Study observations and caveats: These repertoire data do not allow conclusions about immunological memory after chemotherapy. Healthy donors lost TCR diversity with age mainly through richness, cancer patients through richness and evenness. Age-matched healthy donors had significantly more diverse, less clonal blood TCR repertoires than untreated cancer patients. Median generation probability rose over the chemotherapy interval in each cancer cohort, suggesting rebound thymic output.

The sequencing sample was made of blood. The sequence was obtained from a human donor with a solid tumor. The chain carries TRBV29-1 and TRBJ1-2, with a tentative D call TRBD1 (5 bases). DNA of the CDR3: TGCAGCGTGGGGACGGGAGCGGGCTACACCTTC. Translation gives CSVGTGAGYTF.